The 9 T cell receptor beta chains below all came from one sample that was sequenced in a study of T cells in Graves' hyperthyroidism and ophthalmopathy. Regions amplified from RNA transcripts were the TCR beta CDR3 regions. HTBI primers were the set used in a first-round RT-PCR of the TCR CDR3. One entry per CDR3 protein results from TCRdb running MiXCR on the multiplex PCR reads. This sample has 650,000 to 700,000 distinct CDR3 sequences, with roughly 17% found just once. Sample: blood. The receptors stem from a middle-aged man with Graves' hyperthyroidism.

This clonotype was detected ten times or more. The chain joins TRBV7-9 to TRBJ2-3; D unresolved. Germline-derived CDR1 and CDR2 are SEHNR and FQNEAQ (reference sequence). This CDR3 is 14 amino acids long. Trimming removed 2 bases at V and 2 bases at J, with 8 bases between. The CDR3 region is CASSLNKVTDTQYF. As DNA, the CDR3 is TGTGCCAGCAGCTTAAATAAAGTCACAGATACGCAGTATTTT.

This clonotype occurred many times. V usage is TRBV11-2 and J usage is TRBJ1-4, with 8 bases identical to TRBD1. This CDR3 is built from 15 residues. With 4 bases clipped from V and 7 bases from J, the junction kept 8 bases outside the gene matches. CDR1 is SGHAT and CDR2 is FQNNGV in the germline V gene. The CDR3 DNA is TGTGCCAGCAGCTGGACCGGGACAGGAATTGAAAAACTGTTTTTT. Its protein is CASSWTGTGIEKLFF.

The CDR3 nucleotides are TGCAGCGTTGAAGTCTCGGTAAATCAGCCCCAGCATTTT. Translated: CSVEVSVNQPQHF. V and J are TRBV29-1 and TRBJ1-5; D gene uncertain. This CDR3 is 13 amino acids long. Trimming removed 1 base at V and 4 bases at J, with 8 bases between. Germline CDR1 and CDR2: SQVTM and ANQGSEA.

There are a few counts of this clonotype. This chain uses TRBV4-1 with TRBJ1-1; D possibly corresponds to TRBD1 (5 bases). The germline V gene has CDR1 MGHRA and CDR2 YSYEKL. This CDR3 has 19 residues. Trimming took 2 bases from V and 0 from J, leaving 22 bases between them. The CDR3: CASSQLLDRSGYMNTEAFF. CDR3 DNA sequence: TGCGCCAGCAGCCAATTGTTAGACAGAAGTGGATACATGAACACTGAAGCTTTCTTT.

This clonotype has just a few counts. The chain recombines TRBV29-1 with TRBJ1-1; D ambiguous. Between the trimmed V and J ends, which lost 1 base and 4 bases, there was a span of 13 bases. CDR1 is SQVTM and CDR2 is ANQGSEA in the germline V gene. There are 14 residues in the CDR3. CDR3 amino acids: CSVEGFLPTTEAFF. The CDR3 region has the DNA TGCAGCGTTGAAGGCTTTCTACCGACCACTGAAGCTTTCTTT.

The V and J genes are TRBV6-5 and TRBJ1-2, with 8 bases matching TRBD1. With 2 bases clipped from V and 7 bases from J, the junction kept 18 bases outside the gene matches. CDR3 size: 18 residues. CDR1 is MNHEY and CDR2 is SVGAGI in the germline V gene. The chain's CDR3 is CASSYPVLKDRGDGGYTF. CDR3 coding DNA: TGTGCCAGCAGTTACCCGGTTCTAAAAGACAGGGGAGATGGTGGCTACACCTTC.

This clonotype came up many times. This sequence joins TRBV7-8 and TRBJ2-6; no clear D. V was trimmed by 5 bases and J by 4 bases, leaving 15 bases between them. Germline loops: CDR1 SGHVS, CDR2 FQNEAQ. This CDR3 contains 16 residues. CDR3 sequence reads: CASSPASVSGANVLTF. In nucleotides, the CDR3 is TGTGCCAGCAGCCCAGCCAGCGTATCGGGGGCCAACGTCCTGACTTTC.

This clonotype was detected many times. In nucleotides, the CDR3 is TGTGCCAGCAGTTTATCGCATCTGGGGCCTGGCTACACCTTC. This sequence encodes CASSLSHLGPGYTF. The chain carries TRBV27 and TRBJ1-2; TRBD1 might be the D (5 bases). Germline CDR1 reads MNHEY; CDR2 reads SMNVEV (reference sequence). V lost 0 bases and J lost 7, with 12 bases in between. The CDR3 extends over 14 amino acids.

V usage is TRBV5-1 and J usage is TRBJ2-2, with 9 bases matching TRBD2. Per the germline V gene, CDR1 is SGHRS and CDR2 is YFSETQ. Trimming took 0 bases from V and 5 from J; bases not matched to a gene: 5. This CDR3 contains 16 residues. The CDR3 nucleotides read TGCGCCAGCAGCTTGGAATTAGCGGGAGCTACCGGGGAGCTGTTTTTT. Its translation: CASSLELAGATGELFF.